The 27 T cell receptor beta chains below come from one sample, sequenced in a study of CD8 T cells in ankylosing spondylitis. TCRdb reprocessed the 5' RACE reads with MiXCR, giving one entry per CDR3 protein. The sample lists some 800,000 distinct CDR3 sequences, around 11% seen once, with approximately 0.51% in the top ten. Antigen specificity for these receptors is unknown. Study-level points and caveats: For ankylosing spondylitis blood, a TCR beta motif of about eight highly homologous variants appeared characteristic.

The sequenced sample consisted of blood, either unsorted or a sorted T cell fraction (not recorded which). These receptors were collected from a male donor with ankylosing spondylitis.

This clonotype was detected many times. One junction end does not reproduce the germline sequence, and a read error may be involved. The rearrangement uses TRBV5-1 and TRBJ1-6; D uncertain. The CDR3 is 16 residues long. Germline V gene sequence: CDR1 SGHRS, CDR2 YFSETQ. In DNA form, the CDR3 reads TGTGCCAGCAGCTTAGGTCGGAGCTCCTATAATTCACCCCTCCACTTT. It translates to CASSLGRSSYNSPLHF.

This clonotype has a handful of counts. This rearrangement joins TRBV27 to TRBJ2-1; no clear D. The CDR3 spans 13 residues. V gave up 7 bases and J gave up 5 bases, with 12 bases separating them. Germline V gene lookup returns CDR1 MNHEY and CDR2 SMNVEV (reference sequence). The DNA of the CDR3 is TGTGCCAGCATGGGATCGACGGACAATGAGCAGTTCTTC. As protein: CASMGSTDNEQFF.

The chain has TRBV5-1 and TRBJ1-6; TRBD1 matches 7 bases. V dropped 0 bases and J dropped 8; count of bases not matched to a gene: 5. From germline, CDR1 is SGHRS and CDR2 YFSETQ. This CDR3 comprises 15 residues. The CDR3, as DNA: TGCGCCAGCAGCTTGGAGACAGGGATGCATTCACCCCTCCACTTT. It yields the protein CASSLETGMHSPLHF. The full variable domain, completed using reference TRBV5-1 and TRBJ1-6, is KAGVTQTPRYLIKTRGQQVTLSCSPISGHRSVSWYQQTPGQGLQFLFEYFSETQRNKGNFPGRFSGRQFSNSRSEMNVSTLELGDSALYLCASSLETGMHSPLHFGNGTRLTVT.

There are many counts of this clonotype. The chain couples TRBV6-1 to TRBJ1-1; the D is unclear. The germline CDR1 and CDR2 sequences are MNHNS and SASEGT. The CDR3 contains 13 residues. Trimming stripped 6 bases from V and 3 bases from J, with 11 bases between. CDR3 loop: CASSSGADTEAFF. The CDR3 bases are TGTGCCAGCAGCTCGGGCGCGGACACTGAAGCTTTCTTT.

This clonotype has ten or more counts. V and J are TRBV28 and TRBJ1-6; the match to TRBD1 covers 7 bases. The V and J ends lost 10 bases and 7 bases, in that order; junction bases with no gene match: 7. There are 13 residues in the CDR3. The germline V gene encodes CDR1 MDHEN and CDR2 SYDVKM. CDR3 in DNA: TGTGCCATATGGGGCAGGGGGAATTCACCCCTCCACTTT. Its protein product is CAIWGRGNSPLHF.

The chain combines TRBV5-1 with TRBJ1-2; 7 bases agree with TRBD1. The trim removed 5 bases at V and 4 bases at J, leaving 11 bases unmatched. CDR1 is SGHRS, CDR2 YFSETQ, per germline. The CDR3 has 15 amino acids. The CDR3 here is CASRTRDSLPYGYTF. The CDR3, as DNA: TGCGCCAGCAGAACTCGGGACAGCCTACCCTATGGCTACACCTTC.

This chain connects TRBV5-5 to TRBJ1-3; D ambiguous. The V gene lost 2 bases and the J gene lost 1 base, with 10 bases spanning the gap. Germline V gene sequence: CDR1 SGHKS, CDR2 YYEKEE (reference sequence). The CDR3 has 15 amino acids. The DNA for the CDR3 is TGTGCCAGCAGCTTTAATTGGGGATCTGGAAACACCATATATTTT. It is translated as CASSFNWGSGNTIYF.

In its sample, this clonotype was seen a few times. The chain combines TRBV20-1 with TRBJ2-2; no reliable D call. Trimming stripped 7 bases from V and 0 bases from J, with 9 bases between. Per the germline V gene, CDR1 is DFQATT and CDR2 is SNEGSKA (reference sequence). The CDR3 has 13 residues. This chain's CDR3 is CSVLGSNTGELFF. The DNA of the CDR3 is TGCAGTGTGTTAGGATCGAACACCGGGGAGCTGTTTTTT.

This clonotype was found many times. The chain couples TRBV15 to TRBJ1-2; maybe TRBD1 (5 bases). Germline assignment: CDR1 LNHNV and CDR2 YYDKDF (reference sequence). This CDR3 is built from 13 residues. V shed 0 bases and J shed 7 bases, with 9 bases lying between them. CDR3 DNA: TGTGCCACCAGCAGAGACAGGGTTCGTGGCTACACCTTC. It specifies CATSRDRVRGYTF.

CDR3 sequence: CSARGGTYQNTEAFF. For the CDR3, the DNA is TGCAGTGCTAGAGGCGGGACTTATCAGAACACTGAAGCTTTCTTT. This chain links TRBV20-1 with TRBJ1-1; D may be TRBD1 (5 bases). The CDR3 contains 15 residues. Germline V gene lookup returns CDR1 DFQATT and CDR2 SNEGSKA (reference sequence). Trimming shortened V by 1 base and J by 1 base, and 13 bases separated the two germline ends.

This clonotype was seen a few times. The genes are TRBV24-1 and TRBJ1-6; D ambiguous. The CDR3 extends over 14 amino acids. Germline CDR1 and CDR2: KGHDR and SFDVKD. V was pared by 2 bases and J by 7 bases, with 8 bases between. DNA for the CDR3: TGTGCCACCAGTGATTCCACATGGAATTCACCCCTCCACTTT. It codes for CATSDSTWNSPLHF.

This chain uses TRBV20-1 with TRBJ2-2; D not resolved. Trimming took off 3 bases at V and 0 bases at J, with 11 bases between the two ends. CDR3 length equals 15 residues. The germline gives CDR1 DFQATT, CDR2 SNEGSKA (reference sequence). CDR3: CSASSVHANTGELFF. The CDR3 DNA sequence: TGCAGTGCTAGCTCGGTGCACGCGAACACCGGGGAGCTGTTTTTT.

The genes are TRBV7-2 and TRBJ2-7; possibly TRBD1 for D (5 bases). Germline CDR1 SGHTA, CDR2 FQGNSA. CDR3 length equals 16 residues. Trimming removed 3 bases from V and 1 base from J, with 16 bases in between. CDR3 coding DNA: TGTGCCAGCAGCTTGGAAGCTAGGACACATTCCTACGAGCAGTACTTC. The encoded protein is CASSLEARTHSYEQYF.

This chain links TRBV20-1 with TRBJ1-5; D ambiguous. CDR3 size: 12 residues. The germline V gene encodes CDR1 DFQATT and CDR2 SNEGSKA (reference sequence). V gave up 5 bases and J gave up 1 base, with 6 bases separating them. The CDR3 DNA sequence: TGCAGTGCTTTTGCAAGCAATCAGCCCCAGCATTTT. It is translated as CSAFASNQPQHF.

This clonotype was counted at least ten times. V usage is TRBV7-2 and J usage is TRBJ2-5, with 7 nucleotides matching TRBD1. Trimming cost V 3 bases and J 4 bases; bases outside gene matches: 11. This CDR3 has 16 residues. Germline CDR1 SGHTA, CDR2 FQGNSA. CDR3 region: CASSLATGFRSETQYF. As DNA, the CDR3 is TGTGCCAGCAGCTTGGCGACAGGGTTTCGGTCAGAGACCCAGTACTTC.

This clonotype showed up just a few times. This chain's CDR3 is CASSLARGGLNEQYF. The CDR3 DNA reads TGCGCCAGCAGCCTCGCCCGGGGGGGGCTAAACGAGCAGTACTTC. This sequence joins TRBV4-3 and TRBJ2-7; 8 nucleotides agree with TRBD2. The trim removed 4 bases at V and 5 bases at J, leaving 10 bases unmatched. The CDR3 loop spans 15 amino acids. Looked up from germline, CDR1 is LGHNA and CDR2 is YSLEER.

This clonotype was seen at least ten times. This chain links TRBV5-1 with TRBJ1-2; the match to TRBD1 covers 9 bases. With V trimmed by 4 bases and J by 4 bases, 5 bases remained unmatched. The V gene's germline CDR1 is SGHRS and CDR2 YFSETQ. The CDR3 extends over 14 amino acids. CDR3 loop: CASSAGQGSYGYTF. In DNA form, the CDR3 reads TGCGCCAGCAGCGCGGGACAGGGCAGCTATGGCTACACCTTC.

This clonotype showed up just a few times. V usage is TRBV6-2 or TRBV6-3 and J usage is TRBJ2-1, with a tentative D call TRBD1 (6 bases). Germline lookup yields CDR1 MNHEY and CDR2 SVGEGT. The CDR3 length is 14 residues. Trimming took off 2 bases at V and 6 bases at J, with 11 bases between the two ends. This CDR3 reads CASSYRQGSNEQFF. The CDR3 nucleotides read TGTGCCAGCAGTTACAGGCAGGGGAGCAATGAGCAGTTCTTC.

This chain links TRBV5-1 with TRBJ2-1; 12 nucleotides line up with TRBD1. The CDR3 sequence is 18 residues long. Germline CDR1 is SGHRS and CDR2 is YFSETQ. The J segment lost 3 bases and the V segment lost 4 bases, leaving 11 bases of the junction unmatched. The CDR3 sequence: CASSLGTGGRGSYNEQFF. Written as DNA, the CDR3 is TGCGCCAGCAGCCTCGGGACAGGGGGCCGCGGGAGCTACAATGAGCAGTTCTTC.

This clonotype showed up many times. This sequence joins TRBV5-6 and TRBJ2-3; D unresolved. The CDR3 spans 17 residues. Trimming shortened V by 4 bases and J by 0 bases, and 18 bases separated the two germline ends. Per germline, CDR1 SGHDT and CDR2 YYEEEE. The DNA of the CDR3 is TGTGCCAGCAGCCTCGCTGACCGAATCAGAAGCACAGATACGCAGTATTTT. Its protein is CASSLADRIRSTDTQYF.

This clonotype was counted between two and nine times. This chain connects TRBV30 to TRBJ2-1; TRBD2 aligns across 15 bases. V was pared by 3 bases and J by 15 bases, with 18 bases of the junction left unmatched. The germline V gene has CDR1 GTSNPN and CDR2 SVGIG (reference sequence). The CDR3 spans 17 residues. The CDR3 DNA sequence: TGTGCCTGGAGGGCGGCTTGGACTAGCGGGAGGGGTCACTTCTGGTTCTTC. Its protein product is CAWRAAWTSGRGHFWFF.

This clonotype has just a few counts. The chain has TRBV20-1 and TRBJ2-5; 7 positions match TRBD1. CDR3 length equals 12 residues. CDR1 DFQATT and CDR2 SNEGSKA come from the germline V gene (reference sequence). The V and J ends lost 6 bases and 5 bases, in that order; junction bases with no gene match: 6. The CDR3 loop is CSAQGDGETQYF. Written as DNA, the CDR3 is TGCAGTGCCCAGGGGGATGGGGAGACCCAGTACTTC.

V is TRBV4-3 and J is TRBJ2-2; the D is unclear. Germline lookup yields CDR1 LGHNA and CDR2 YSLEER. This CDR3 contains 15 residues. Between the trimmed V and J ends, which lost 4 bases and 2 bases, there was a span of 11 bases. Here the CDR3 DNA reads TGCGCCAGCAGCCCTAAGACTGCAAACACCGGGGAGCTGTTTTTT. Its translation: CASSPKTANTGELFF.

This chain uses TRBV11-2 with TRBJ2-3; 9 bases align to TRBD2. Germline V CDR1 and CDR2: SGHAT, FQNNGV. V lost 5 bases and J lost 6; bases outside the gene matches: 6. The CDR3 covers 14 residues. In DNA, the CDR3 is TGTGCCAGCAGCCGGTACCTAGCGGGGGATACGCAGTATTTT. Translated, it gives CASSRYLAGDTQYF.

This clonotype occurred a few times. The chain links TRBV29-1 to TRBJ1-1; a possible D gene is TRBD1 (5 bases). The CDR3 totals 13 residues. The germline V and J ends were trimmed by 4 bases and 7 bases, with 16 bases remaining between them. Germline V gene lookup returns CDR1 SQVTM and CDR2 ANQGSEA. DNA for the CDR3: TGCAGCGTTGTGGTCCGGGGCTCGCTTGAAGCTTTCTTT. Its translation is CSVVVRGSLEAFF.

This clonotype was recorded many times. V is TRBV7-8 and J is TRBJ1-6; no reliable D call. Trimming took 5 bases from V and 7 from J, leaving 21 bases between them. Germline V lookup: CDR1 SGHVS, CDR2 FQNEAQ. CDR3 length: 17 residues. CDR3 in DNA: TGTGCCAGCAGCCGAGGTGGGCGAGTGGTCCGAAATTCACCCCTCCACTTT. Its protein product is CASSRGGRVVRNSPLHF.

This clonotype was counted at least ten times. V and J are TRBV10-3 and TRBJ2-3, with D unresolved. Germline V CDR1 and CDR2: ENHRY, SYGVKD. CDR3 length: 14 amino acids. Trimming removed 0 bases at V and 0 bases at J, with 4 bases between. The CDR3 here is CAISESDSTDTQYF. The CDR3 DNA sequence: TGTGCCATCAGTGAGTCAGACAGCACAGATACGCAGTATTTT.